This TCR beta chain originates from a study of blood T cell repertoires in COVID-19. Study in general: COVID-19 samples, acute and convalescent, were from the United States, Italy and Spain. Sample material is recorded as cDNA or gDNA derived from T cells, B-cell-depleted T cells, or PBMCs.

CDR1 and CDR2 from the germline V gene are LNHDA and SQIVND (reference sequence). The CDR3 has 15 residues. J was trimmed by 2 bases and V by 6 bases; bases with no gene match: 6. As processed by the authors: Reference gene primers were amplified, and this amplification served to estimate nucleated cell counts. Some clones are missing from TCRdb's copy, which holds only in-frame ones; the method was immunoSEQ multiplex PCR. The DNA gave D and trimming, while V, J and clone size come from that table. The sample has about 260,000 clones, around 87% seen once; the top ten hold more than 1.3%. The TCR comes from a woman in her forties who had recovered from COVID-19. The rearrangement links TRBV19 to TRBJ2-2; 7 bases line up with TRBD1. Sequencing input: peripheral blood. This CDR3 is CASRAGQDNTGELFF. In nucleotides, the CDR3 is TGTGCCAGTAGAGCAGGACAGGATAACACCGGGGAGCTGTTTTTT.